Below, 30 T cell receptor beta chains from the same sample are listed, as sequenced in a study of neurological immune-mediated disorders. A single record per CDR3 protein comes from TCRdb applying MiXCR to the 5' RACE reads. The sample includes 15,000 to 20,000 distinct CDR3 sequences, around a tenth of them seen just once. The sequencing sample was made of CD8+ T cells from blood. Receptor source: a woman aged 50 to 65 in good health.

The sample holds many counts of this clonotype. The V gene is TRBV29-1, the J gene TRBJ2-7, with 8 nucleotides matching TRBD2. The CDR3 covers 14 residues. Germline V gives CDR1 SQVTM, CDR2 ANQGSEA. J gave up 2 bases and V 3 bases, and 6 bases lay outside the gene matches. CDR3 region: CSVEVRGGTYEQYF. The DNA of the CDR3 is TGCAGCGTTGAGGTCCGGGGGGGGACCTACGAGCAGTACTTC.

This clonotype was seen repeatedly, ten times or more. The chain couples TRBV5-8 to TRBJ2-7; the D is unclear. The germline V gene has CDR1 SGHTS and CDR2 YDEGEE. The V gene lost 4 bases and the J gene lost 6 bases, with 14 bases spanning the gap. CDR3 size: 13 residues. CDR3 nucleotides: TGTGCCAGCAGCACCAGACGGCCCGGCGAGCAGTACTTC. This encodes CASSTRRPGEQYF.

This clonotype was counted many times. CDR3 nucleotides: TGTGCCAGCAGCCTGGGAGGGGACACCTCCCGTGGCTACACCTTC. It specifies CASSLGGDTSRGYTF. The chain combines TRBV7-6 with TRBJ1-2; D is possibly TRBD1 (6 bases). Germline loops: CDR1 SGHVS, CDR2 FNYEAQ. V was clipped by 5 bases and J by 7 bases, with 20 bases between them. The CDR3 contains 15 residues.

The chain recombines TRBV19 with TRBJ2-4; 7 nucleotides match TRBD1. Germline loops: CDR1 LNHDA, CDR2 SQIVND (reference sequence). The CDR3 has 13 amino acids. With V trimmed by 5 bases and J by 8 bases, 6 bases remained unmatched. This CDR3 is CASSHSTGDIQYF. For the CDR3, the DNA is TGTGCCAGTAGTCATTCCACAGGGGACATTCAGTACTTC.

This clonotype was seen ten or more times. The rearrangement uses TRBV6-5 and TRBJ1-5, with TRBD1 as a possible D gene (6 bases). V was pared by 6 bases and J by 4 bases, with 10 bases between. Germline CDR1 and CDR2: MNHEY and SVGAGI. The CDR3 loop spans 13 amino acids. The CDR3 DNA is TGTGCCAGCAGGGACAGTCCGAATCAGCCCCAGCATTTT. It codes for CASRDSPNQPQHF.

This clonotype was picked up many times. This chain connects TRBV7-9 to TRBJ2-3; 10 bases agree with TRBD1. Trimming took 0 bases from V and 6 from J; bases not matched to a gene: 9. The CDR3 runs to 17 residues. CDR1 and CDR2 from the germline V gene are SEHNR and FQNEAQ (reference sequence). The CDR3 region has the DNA TGTGCCAGCAGCTTAGCGGGGACAGGGGAACCTGACGATACGCAGTATTTT. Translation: CASSLAGTGEPDDTQYF.

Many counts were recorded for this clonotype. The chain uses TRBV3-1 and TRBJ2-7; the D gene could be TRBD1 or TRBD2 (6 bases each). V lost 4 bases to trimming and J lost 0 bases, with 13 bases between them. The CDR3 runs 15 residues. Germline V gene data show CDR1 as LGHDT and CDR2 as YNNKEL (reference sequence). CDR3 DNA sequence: TGTGCCAGCAGCCGCCGGGGGCTATTCTCCTACGAGCAGTACTTC. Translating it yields CASSRRGLFSYEQYF.

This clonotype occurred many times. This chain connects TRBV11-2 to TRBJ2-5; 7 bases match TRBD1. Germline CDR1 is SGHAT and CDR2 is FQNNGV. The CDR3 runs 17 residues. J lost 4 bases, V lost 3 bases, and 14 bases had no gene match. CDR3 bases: TGTGCCAGCAGCTTTACGGGACAGATGCCCGCCGGAGAGACCCAGTACTTC. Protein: CASSFTGQMPAGETQYF. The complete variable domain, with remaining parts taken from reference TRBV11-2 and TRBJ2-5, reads EAGVAQSPRYKIIEKRQSVAFWCNPISGHATLYWYQQILGQGPKLLIQFQNNGVVDDSQLPKDRFSAERLKGVDSTLKIQPAKLEDSAVYLCASSFTGQMPAGETQYFGPGTRLLVL.

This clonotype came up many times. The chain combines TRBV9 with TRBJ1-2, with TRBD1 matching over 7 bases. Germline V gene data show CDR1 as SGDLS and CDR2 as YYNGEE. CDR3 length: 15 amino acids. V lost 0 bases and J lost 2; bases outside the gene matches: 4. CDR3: CASSVEEGANYGYTF. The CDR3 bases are TGTGCCAGCAGCGTAGAGGAGGGGGCAAACTATGGCTACACCTTC.

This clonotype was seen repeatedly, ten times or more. The CDR3 DNA follows: TGCGCCAGCAGCTTGGCCCGCGACAGGGGGTCCTACAATGAGCAGTTCTTC. Translating gives CASSLARDRGSYNEQFF. The chain links TRBV5-1 to TRBJ2-1; TRBD1 aligns across 9 bases. The V and J ends lost 0 bases and 1 base, in that order; junction bases with no gene match: 5. The CDR3 is made up of 17 amino acids. Germline V CDR1 and CDR2: SGHRS, YFSETQ.

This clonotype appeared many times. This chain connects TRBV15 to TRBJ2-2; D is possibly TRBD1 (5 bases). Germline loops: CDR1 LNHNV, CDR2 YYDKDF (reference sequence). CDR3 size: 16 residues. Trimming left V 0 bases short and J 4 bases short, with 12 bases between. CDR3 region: CATSRDAGLGTGELFF. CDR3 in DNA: TGTGCCACCAGCAGAGATGCAGGGTTGGGCACCGGGGAGCTGTTTTTT.

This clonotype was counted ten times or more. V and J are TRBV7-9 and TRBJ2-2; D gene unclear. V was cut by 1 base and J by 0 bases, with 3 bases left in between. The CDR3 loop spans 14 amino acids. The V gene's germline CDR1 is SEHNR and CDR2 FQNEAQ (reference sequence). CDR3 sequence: CASSLVANTGELFF. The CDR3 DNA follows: TGTGCCAGCAGCTTAGTTGCGAACACCGGGGAGCTGTTTTTT.

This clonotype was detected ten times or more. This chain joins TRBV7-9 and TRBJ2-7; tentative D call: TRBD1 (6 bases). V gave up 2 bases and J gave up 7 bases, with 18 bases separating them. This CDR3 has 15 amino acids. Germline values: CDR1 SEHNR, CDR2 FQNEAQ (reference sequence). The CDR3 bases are TGTGCCAGCAGCTTACGGGCAGGGGAGACGTGGGAGCAGTACTTC. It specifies CASSLRAGETWEQYF. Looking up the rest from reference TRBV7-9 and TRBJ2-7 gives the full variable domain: DTGVSQNPRHKITKRGQNVTFRCDPISEHNRLYWYRQTLGQGPEFLTYFQNEAQLEKSRLLSDRFSAERPKGSFSTLEIQRTEQGDSAMYLCASSLRAGETWEQYFGPGTRLTVT.

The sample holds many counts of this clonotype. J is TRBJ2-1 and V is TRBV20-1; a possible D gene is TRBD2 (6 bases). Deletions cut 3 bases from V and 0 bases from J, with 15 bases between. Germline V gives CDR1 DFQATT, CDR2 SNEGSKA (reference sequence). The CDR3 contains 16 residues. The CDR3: CSASASGGSSYNEQFF. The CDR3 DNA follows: TGCAGTGCTAGTGCATCCGGGGGATCCTCCTACAATGAGCAGTTCTTC.

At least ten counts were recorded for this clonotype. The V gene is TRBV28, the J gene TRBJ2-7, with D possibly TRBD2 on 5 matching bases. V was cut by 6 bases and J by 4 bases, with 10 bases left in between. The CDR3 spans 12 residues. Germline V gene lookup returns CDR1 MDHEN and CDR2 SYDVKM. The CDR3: CASSEGEYEQYF. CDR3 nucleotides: TGTGCCAGCAGCGAGGGAGAGTACGAGCAGTACTTC.

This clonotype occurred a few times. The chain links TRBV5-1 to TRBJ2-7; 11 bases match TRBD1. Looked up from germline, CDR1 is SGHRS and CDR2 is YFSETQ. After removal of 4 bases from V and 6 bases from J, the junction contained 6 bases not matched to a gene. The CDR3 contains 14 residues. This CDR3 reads CASSGQGAPGEQYF. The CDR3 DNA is TGCGCCAGCAGCGGACAGGGGGCGCCGGGCGAGCAGTACTTC.

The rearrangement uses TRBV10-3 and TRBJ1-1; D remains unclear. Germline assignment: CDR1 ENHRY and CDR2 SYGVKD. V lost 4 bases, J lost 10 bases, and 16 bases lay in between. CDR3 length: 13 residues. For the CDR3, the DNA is TGTGCCATCAGTGGGCAGGATGGAATGGGAGCTTTCTTT. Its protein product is CAISGQDGMGAFF.

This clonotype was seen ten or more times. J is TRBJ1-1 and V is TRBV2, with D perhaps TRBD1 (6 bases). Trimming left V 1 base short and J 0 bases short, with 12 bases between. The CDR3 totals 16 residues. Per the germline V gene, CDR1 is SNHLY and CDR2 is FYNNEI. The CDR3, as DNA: TGTGCCAGCAGTGAAGAGGTCAGGGGCATGAACACTGAAGCTTTCTTT. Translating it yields CASSEEVRGMNTEAFF.

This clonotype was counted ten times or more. The CDR3 DNA reads TGTGCCAGCAGGTTGAGACACCCCGGGACTCCAGTGGAGACCCAGTACTTC. The encoded protein is CASRLRHPGTPVETQYF. The gene calls are TRBV5-6 and TRBJ2-5; the D gene is possibly TRBD2 (6 bases). Germline V gene sequence: CDR1 SGHDT, CDR2 YYEEEE. The germline V and J ends were trimmed by 5 bases and 5 bases, with 25 bases remaining between them. This CDR3 comprises 17 residues.

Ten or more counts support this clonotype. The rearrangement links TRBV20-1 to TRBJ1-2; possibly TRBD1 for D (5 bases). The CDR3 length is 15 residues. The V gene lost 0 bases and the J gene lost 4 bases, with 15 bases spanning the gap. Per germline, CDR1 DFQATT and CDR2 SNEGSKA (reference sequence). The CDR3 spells CSARDLVGVTYGYTF. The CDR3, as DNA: TGCAGTGCTAGAGACTTGGTGGGGGTTACCTATGGCTACACCTTC.

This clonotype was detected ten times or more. Here the CDR3 DNA reads TGTGCCAGCAGTTTATCGTGGGAGCAGTACTTC. As protein: CASSLSWEQYF. This rearrangement joins TRBV12-3 or TRBV12-4 to TRBJ2-7; D ambiguous. The CDR3 length is 11 residues. Trimming took off 2 bases at V and 7 bases at J, with 6 bases between the two ends.

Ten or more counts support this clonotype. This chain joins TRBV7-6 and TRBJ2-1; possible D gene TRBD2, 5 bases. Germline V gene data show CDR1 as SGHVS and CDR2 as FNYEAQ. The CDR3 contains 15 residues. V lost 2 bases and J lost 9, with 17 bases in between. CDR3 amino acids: CASSLSPGPAGEQFF. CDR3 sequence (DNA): TGTGCCAGCAGCTTATCCCCCGGACCTGCGGGTGAGCAGTTCTTC.

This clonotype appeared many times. CDR3 protein: CSAKNRDSNQPQHF. In nucleotides, the CDR3 is TGCAGTGCTAAGAACAGGGATAGCAATCAGCCCCAGCATTTT. This rearrangement joins TRBV20-1 to TRBJ1-5; D is possibly TRBD1 (6 bases). The CDR3 spans 14 residues. Germline assignment: CDR1 DFQATT and CDR2 SNEGSKA (reference sequence). V lost 4 bases to trimming and J lost 0 bases, with 10 bases between them.

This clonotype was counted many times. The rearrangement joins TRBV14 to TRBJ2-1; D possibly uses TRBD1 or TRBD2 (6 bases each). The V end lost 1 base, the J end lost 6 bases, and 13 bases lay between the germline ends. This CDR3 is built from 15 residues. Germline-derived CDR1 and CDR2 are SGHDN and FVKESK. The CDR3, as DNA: TGTGCCAGCAGCCAAGTGAGGGGGGCGACCAATGAGCAGTTCTTC. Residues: CASSQVRGATNEQFF.

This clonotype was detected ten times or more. CDR3 sequence (DNA): TGTGCCAGCAGGTCGAGACAAGGGGCGTCCACAGATACGCAGTATTTT. Translation: CASRSRQGASTDTQYF. J is TRBJ2-3 and V is TRBV7-9; weak D call: TRBD1 (5 bases). This CDR3 has 16 amino acids. Trimming shortened V by 6 bases and J by 2 bases, and 18 bases separated the two germline ends. Germline V gene sequence: CDR1 SEHNR, CDR2 FQNEAQ (reference sequence).

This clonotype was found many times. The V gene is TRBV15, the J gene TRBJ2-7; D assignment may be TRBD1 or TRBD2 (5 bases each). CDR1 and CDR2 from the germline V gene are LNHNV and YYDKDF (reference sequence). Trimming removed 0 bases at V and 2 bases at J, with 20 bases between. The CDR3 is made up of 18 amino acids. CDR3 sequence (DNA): TGTGCCACCAGCAGAGAACTCGCTGCCGGGACCGGGACCTACGAGCAGTACTTC. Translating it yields CATSRELAAGTGTYEQYF. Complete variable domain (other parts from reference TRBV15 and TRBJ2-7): DAMVIQNPRYQVTQFGKPVTLSCSQTLNHNVMYWYQQKSSQAPKLLFHYYDKDFNNEADTPDNFQSRRPNTSFCFLDIRSPGLGDTAMYLCATSRELAAGTGTYEQYFGPGTRLTVT.

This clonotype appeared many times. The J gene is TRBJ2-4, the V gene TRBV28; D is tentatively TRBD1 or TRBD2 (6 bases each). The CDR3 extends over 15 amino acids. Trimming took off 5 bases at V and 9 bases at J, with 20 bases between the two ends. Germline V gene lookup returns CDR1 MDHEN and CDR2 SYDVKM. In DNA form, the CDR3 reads TGTGCCAGCAGTGTCCTCGGGGGCGCCTCAATCATTCAGTACTTC. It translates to CASSVLGGASIIQYF.

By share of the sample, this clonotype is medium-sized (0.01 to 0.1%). CDR3 sequence: CASSFGTGELFF. Written as DNA, the CDR3 is TGTGCCAGCAGCTTTGGAACCGGGGAGCTGTTTTTT. The chain is built from TRBV7-9 and TRBJ2-2; no clear D. From germline, CDR1 is SEHNR and CDR2 FQNEAQ (reference sequence). V lost 3 bases, J lost 5 bases, and 4 bases lay in between. The CDR3 runs 12 residues. The entire variable domain, with the rest obtained from reference TRBV7-9 and TRBJ2-2, is as follows: DTGVSQNPRHKITKRGQNVTFRCDPISEHNRLYWYRQTLGQGPEFLTYFQNEAQLEKSRLLSDRFSAERPKGSFSTLEIQRTEQGDSAMYLCASSFGTGELFFGEGSRLTVL.

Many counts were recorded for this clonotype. The CDR3 DNA reads as TGTGCCAGCACCCCCGAGAGGGCAGGCTACAATGAGCAGTTCTTC. This translates into CASTPERAGYNEQFF. The chain uses TRBV11-2 and TRBJ2-1; possible D gene TRBD2, 5 bases. Between the trimmed V and J ends, which lost 7 bases and 3 bases, there was a span of 16 bases. This CDR3 is built from 15 residues. The germline V gene has CDR1 SGHAT and CDR2 FQNNGV. Variable domain in full (rest from reference TRBV11-2 and TRBJ2-1): EAGVAQSPRYKIIEKRQSVAFWCNPISGHATLYWYQQILGQGPKLLIQFQNNGVVDDSQLPKDRFSAERLKGVDSTLKIQPAKLEDSAVYLCASTPERAGYNEQFFGPGTRLTVL.

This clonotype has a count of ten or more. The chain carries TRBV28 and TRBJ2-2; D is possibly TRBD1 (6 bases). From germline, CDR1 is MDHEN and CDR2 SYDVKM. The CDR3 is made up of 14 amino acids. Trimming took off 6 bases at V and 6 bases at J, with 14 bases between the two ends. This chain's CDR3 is CASSSTGSPGELFF. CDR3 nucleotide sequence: TGTGCCAGCAGCTCAACAGGGTCTCCCGGGGAGCTGTTTTTT.